The 21 T cell receptor beta chains below were found in one sample sequenced in a study of cytomegalovirus exposure and HLA in healthy donors. The PCR made use of 60 Vbeta and 13 Jbeta primers. Sequencing was performed with immunoSEQ multiplex PCR; in TCRdb, only in-frame clones are kept and a portion is missing. The specimen's table records roughly 120,000 clones. Input material: PBMCs. The source is a man between 18 and 35 years old in good health and CMV-seronegative.

The chain joins TRBV6-5 to TRBJ2-1; 8 bases map to TRBD1. CDR3 length equals 15 residues. Looked up from germline, CDR1 is MNHEY and CDR2 is SVGAGI. Trimming removed 6 bases from V and 5 bases from J; junction bases left unmatched: 9. Here the CDR3 DNA reads TGTGCCAGCAGGATCGGACAGGGAGGCGACAATGAGCAGTTCTTC. It codes for CASRIGQGGDNEQFF.

Points on this clone: One junction end does not reproduce the germline sequence, and a read error may be involved. The CDR3 bases are TGTGCCAGCAGCCTTACCGGGACGAGGGACTCTGGGGCCAGCGTCCTGACTTTC. Protein: CASSLTGTRDSGASVLTF. This chain connects TRBV13 to TRBJ2-6, with TRBD2 as a possible D gene (6 bases). This CDR3 comprises 18 residues. Germline CDR1 PRHDT, CDR2 FYEKMQ (reference sequence).

The gene calls are TRBV6-5 and TRBJ1-3; 8 bases fit TRBD1. The trim removed 7 bases at V and 4 bases at J, leaving 6 bases unmatched. Germline V gives CDR1 MNHEY, CDR2 SVGAGI. This CDR3 is built from 14 residues. CDR3 loop: CASKQGGVGNTIYF. CDR3 bases: TGTGCCAGCAAACAGGGGGGCGTAGGAAACACCATATATTTT.

The V gene is TRBV27, the J gene TRBJ2-1, with TRBD1 as a possible D gene (5 bases). V was trimmed by 3 bases and J by 6 bases, leaving 9 bases between them. Germline CDR1 MNHEY, CDR2 SMNVEV (reference sequence). The CDR3 length is 13 residues. The CDR3 region is CASSFGRGNEQFF. The CDR3 bases are TGTGCCAGCAGTTTTGGTAGGGGCAATGAGCAGTTCTTC.

V usage is TRBV7-3 and J usage is TRBJ1-3; D is perhaps TRBD1 (5 bases). The CDR3 has 13 amino acids. The germline gives CDR1 SGHTA, CDR2 FQGTGA. The V gene lost 5 bases and the J gene lost 1 base, with 6 bases spanning the gap. CDR3 nucleotide sequence: TGTGCCAGCAGCCAGGGTTCTGGAAACACCATATATTTT. Protein sequence: CASSQGSGNTIYF.

This sequence joins TRBV27 and TRBJ2-3; D is unclear. The CDR3 is 14 amino acids. The V end lost 3 bases, the J end lost 10 bases, and 17 bases lay between the germline ends. Germline loops: CDR1 MNHEY, CDR2 SMNVEV (reference sequence). For the CDR3, the DNA is TGTGCCAGCAGTTTCGGTAGCTCAGTCGGCGCGCAGTATTTT. As protein: CASSFGSSVGAQYF.

The V and J genes are TRBV5-1 and TRBJ1-1; tentatively, D is TRBD1 (5 bases). CDR3 length: 12 amino acids. Germline V gene sequence: CDR1 SGHRS, CDR2 YFSETQ. The V and J ends lost 3 bases and 12 bases respectively, with 15 bases between them. DNA of the CDR3: TGCGCCAGCAGCTCGTCACAGGTCCAAACTTTCTTT. Its protein product is CASSSSQVQTFF.

The chain couples TRBV2 to TRBJ1-5; D gene uncertain. The germline V gene encodes CDR1 SNHLY and CDR2 FYNNEI. The V and J ends lost 5 bases and 2 bases respectively, with 10 bases between them. This CDR3 contains 14 residues. The CDR3 protein is CASSPGGRNQPQHF. The CDR3 DNA reads TGTGCCAGCAGTCCAGGAGGGCGCAATCAGCCCCAGCATTTT.

The chain employs TRBV9 and TRBJ2-1; weak D call: TRBD2 (7 bases). This CDR3 has 15 residues. Trimming removed 0 bases from V and 8 bases from J, with 15 bases in between. The germline V gene has CDR1 SGDLS and CDR2 YYNGEE. The chain's CDR3 is CASSVGGGGGYEQFF. CDR3 sequence (DNA): TGTGCCAGCAGCGTAGGGGGCGGGGGCGGCTATGAGCAGTTCTTC.

The chain is built from TRBV4-1 and TRBJ1-2, with a tentative D call TRBD1 (6 bases). Looked up from germline, CDR1 is MGHRA and CDR2 is YSYEKL. The V and J ends lost 0 bases and 2 bases respectively, with 10 bases between them. There are 15 residues in the CDR3. This CDR3 reads CASSQDPGANYGYTF. The CDR3, as DNA: TGCGCCAGCAGCCAAGACCCAGGGGCGAACTATGGCTACACCTTC.

The J gene is TRBJ1-3, the V gene TRBV19; TRBD1 aligns across 11 bases. The CDR3 has 22 residues. Germline values: CDR1 LNHDA, CDR2 SQIVND (reference sequence). The ends lost 5 bases at V and 0 bases at J; junction bases unmatched: 21. In DNA, the CDR3 is TGTGCCAGTAGTCCCAACCACTGGACAGGGGGCTTAAATCGGAGCTCTGGAAACACCATATATTTT. Translating gives CASSPNHWTGGLNRSSGNTIYF.

V is TRBV2 and J is TRBJ2-7; a weak D match, TRBD1 (6 bases). This CDR3 is 12 amino acids long. Between the trimmed V and J ends, which lost 6 bases and 5 bases, there was a span of 11 bases. Germline CDR1 reads SNHLY; CDR2 reads FYNNEI. Here the CDR3 reads CASSDDRHEQYF. The CDR3 nucleotides are TGTGCCAGCAGCGATGACAGGCACGAGCAGTACTTC.

The J gene is TRBJ2-5, the V gene TRBV5-1; D is unresolved. The last part of the DNA fits TRBJ2-7 better; the J call may be wrong. This CDR3 is 14 amino acids long. CDR1 is SGHRS, CDR2 YFSETQ, per germline. In DNA form, the CDR3 reads TGCGCCAGCAGCTTGGGAGGTCCCACCTACGAGCAGTACTTC. It translates to CASSLGGPTYEQYF.

This chain uses TRBV6-5 with TRBJ2-7; D not resolved. V shed 7 bases and J shed 6 bases, with 13 bases lying between them. Per the germline V gene, CDR1 is MNHEY and CDR2 is SVGAGI. CDR3 length: 12 residues. DNA of the CDR3: TGTGCCAGCACCCTTGAGGCTGGCGAGCAGTACTTC. Encoded protein: CASTLEAGEQYF.

This chain connects TRBV27 to TRBJ1-1; 10 bases match TRBD1. With V trimmed by 2 bases and J by 4 bases, 4 bases remained unmatched. This CDR3 is built from 15 residues. Looked up from germline, CDR1 is MNHEY and CDR2 is SMNVEV (reference sequence). CDR3 residues: CASSLRGTGVTEAFF. The DNA of the CDR3 is TGTGCCAGCAGTTTACGAGGGACAGGGGTCACTGAAGCTTTCTTT.

The V gene is TRBV10-3, the J gene TRBJ2-2, with 10 bases identical to TRBD2. In germline, CDR1 is ENHRY, CDR2 SYGVKD. CDR3 size: 15 residues. With 5 bases clipped from V and 1 base from J, the junction kept 1 base outside the gene matches. The CDR3 bases are TGTGCCATCAGTAGCGGGGGGGGGAACACCGGGGAGCTGTTTTTT. Translation gives CAISSGGGNTGELFF.

The chain combines TRBV4-1 with TRBJ2-5; the D gene is possibly TRBD1 (6 bases). Looked up from germline, CDR1 is MGHRA and CDR2 is YSYEKL. The CDR3 has 15 amino acids. V lost 1 base and J lost 1, with 10 bases in between. CDR3 bases: TGCGCCAGCAGCCAAGCACAGGGAACCCAAGAGACCCAGTACTTC. This sequence encodes CASSQAQGTQETQYF.

The chain joins TRBV19 to TRBJ1-6; 10 bases match TRBD1. After removal of 5 bases from V and 3 bases from J, the junction contained 7 bases not matched to a gene. This CDR3 is 17 amino acids long. The germline gives CDR1 LNHDA, CDR2 SQIVND (reference sequence). This CDR3 reads CASSDYRDRGYNSPLHF. CDR3 nucleotide sequence: TGTGCCAGTAGTGATTACCGGGACAGGGGCTATAATTCACCCCTCCACTTT.

The chain combines TRBV7-2 with TRBJ1-1; tentatively, D is TRBD1 (6 bases). This CDR3 has 15 amino acids. V lost 5 bases to trimming and J lost 0 bases, with 13 bases between them. Germline V gene data show CDR1 as SGHTA and CDR2 as FQGNSA. The CDR3 loop is CASSASGVLNTEAFF. The CDR3 DNA follows: TGTGCCAGCAGCGCGTCAGGGGTATTGAACACTGAAGCTTTCTTT.

This chain joins TRBV5-4 and TRBJ2-7, with 7 bases matching TRBD2. The germline gives CDR1 SGHNT, CDR2 YYREEE (reference sequence). This CDR3 spans 14 amino acids. J gave up 6 bases and V 4 bases, and 10 bases lay outside the gene matches. This CDR3 reads CASSLAPAGPEQYF. Written as DNA, the CDR3 is TGTGCCAGCAGCCTAGCCCCAGCGGGGCCCGAGCAGTACTTC.

V gene TRBV2 combines with J gene TRBJ2-7; a weak D match, TRBD2 (6 bases). Trimming stripped 6 bases from V and 3 bases from J, with 18 bases between. This CDR3 comprises 15 residues. Germline CDR1 and CDR2: SNHLY and FYNNEI. The CDR3 bases are TGTGCCAGCAGACCGGGGGACGTTAGAGGCTACGAGCAGTACTTC. This encodes CASRPGDVRGYEQYF.